This TCR beta chain is from a study of cytomegalovirus exposure and HLA in healthy donors. General study points: In a later analysis, compared with equally common non-associated chains, HLA-associated beta chains were more expanded.

CDR3 length: 15 residues. Looked up from germline, CDR1 is MNHNS and CDR2 is SASEGT. This PCR relied on a set of 60 Vbeta primers and 13 Jbeta primers. Assay: immunoSEQ multiplex PCR; the TCRdb copy retains only in-frame clones and omits some. The data show around 96,000 clones, roughly 80% seen once. Concerning this clone itself: What it binds is unknown. One junction end disagrees with the germline gene, perhaps due to a read error. The same CDR3 also results from other DNA sequences found in this sample.

The TCR sequence derives from a man aged 25 to 45 in good health and CMV-seropositive. The J gene is TRBJ1-1, the V gene TRBV6-1, with 8 positions matching TRBD1. Sequenced: PBMCs. The CDR3 spells CASSGRTGRNTEAFF. The CDR3 DNA is TGTGCCAGCAGTGGACGGACAGGGAGGAACACTGAGGCTTTCTTT.